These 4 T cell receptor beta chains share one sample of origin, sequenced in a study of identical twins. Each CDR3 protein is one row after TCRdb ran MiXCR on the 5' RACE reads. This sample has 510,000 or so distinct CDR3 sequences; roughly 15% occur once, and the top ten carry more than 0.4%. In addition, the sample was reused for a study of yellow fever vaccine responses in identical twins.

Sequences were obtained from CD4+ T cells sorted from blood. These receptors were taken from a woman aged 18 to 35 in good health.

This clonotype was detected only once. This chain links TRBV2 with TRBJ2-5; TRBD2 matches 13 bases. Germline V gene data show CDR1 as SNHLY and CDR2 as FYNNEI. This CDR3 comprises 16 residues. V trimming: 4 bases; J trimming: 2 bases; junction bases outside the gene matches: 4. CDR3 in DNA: TGTGCCAGCAGTGCGGGACTAGCGGGGTCTCAAGAGACCCAGTACTTC. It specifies CASSAGLAGSQETQYF.

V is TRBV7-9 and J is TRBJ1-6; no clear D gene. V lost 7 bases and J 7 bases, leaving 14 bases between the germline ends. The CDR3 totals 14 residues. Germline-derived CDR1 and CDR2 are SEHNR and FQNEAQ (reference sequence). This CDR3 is CASTPGEGNSPLHF. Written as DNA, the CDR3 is TGTGCCAGCACCCCAGGAGAAGGGAATTCACCCCTCCACTTT. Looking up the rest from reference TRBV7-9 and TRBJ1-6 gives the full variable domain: DTGVSQNPRHKITKRGQNVTFRCDPISEHNRLYWYRQTLGQGPEFLTYFQNEAQLEKSRLLSDRFSAERPKGSFSTLEIQRTEQGDSAMYLCASTPGEGNSPLHFGNGTRLTVT.

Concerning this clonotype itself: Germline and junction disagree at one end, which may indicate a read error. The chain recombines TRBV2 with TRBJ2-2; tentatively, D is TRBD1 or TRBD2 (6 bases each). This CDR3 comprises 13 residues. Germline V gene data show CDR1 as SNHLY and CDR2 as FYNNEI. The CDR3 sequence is CASSESGGGKLFF. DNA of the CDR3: TGTGCCAGCAGTGAATCTGGGGGCGGGAAGCTGTTTTTT. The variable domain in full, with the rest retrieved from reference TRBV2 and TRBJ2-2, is EPEVTQTPSHQVTQMGQEVILRCVPISNHLYFYWYRQILGQKVEFLVSFYNNEISEKSEIFDDQFSVERPDGSNFTLKIRSTKLEDSAMYFCASSESGGGKLFFGEGSRLTVL.

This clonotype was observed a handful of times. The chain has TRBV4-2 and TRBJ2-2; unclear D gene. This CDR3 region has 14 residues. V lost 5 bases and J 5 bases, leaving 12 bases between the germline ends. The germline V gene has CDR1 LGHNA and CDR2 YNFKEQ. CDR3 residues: CASSESRITGELFF. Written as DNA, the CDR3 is TGTGCCAGCAGCGAAAGCCGGATAACCGGGGAGCTGTTTTTT.